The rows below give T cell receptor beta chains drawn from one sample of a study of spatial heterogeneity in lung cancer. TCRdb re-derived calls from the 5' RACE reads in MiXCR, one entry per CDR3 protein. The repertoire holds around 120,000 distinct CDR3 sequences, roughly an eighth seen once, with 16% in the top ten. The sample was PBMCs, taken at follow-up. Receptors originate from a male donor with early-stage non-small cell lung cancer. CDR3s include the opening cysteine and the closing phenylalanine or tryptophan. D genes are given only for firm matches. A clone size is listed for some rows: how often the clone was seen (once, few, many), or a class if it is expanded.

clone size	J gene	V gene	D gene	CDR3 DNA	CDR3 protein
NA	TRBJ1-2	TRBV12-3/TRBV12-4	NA	TGTGCCAGCAGTTTAAGAATGGGGAGGCCCAACTATGGCTACACCTTC	CASSLRMGRPNYGYTF
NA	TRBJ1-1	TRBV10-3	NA	TGTGCCATCAGATACCAAGGTAACACTGAAGCTTTCTTT	CAIRYQGNTEAFF
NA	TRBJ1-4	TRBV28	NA	TGTGCCAGCAGTTTATGGCAGGTTAATGAAAAACTGTTTTTT	CASSLWQVNEKLFF
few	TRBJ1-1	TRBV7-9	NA	TGTGCCAGCAGCCTTCAGGGCATAAACACTGAAGCTTTCTTT	CASSLQGINTEAFF
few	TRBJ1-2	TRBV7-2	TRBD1	TGTGCCAGCAGCTTAGAAAGGGACAGACTCTATGGCTACACCTTC	CASSLERDRLYGYTF
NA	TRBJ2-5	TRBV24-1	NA	TGTGCCACCAGTATTGGACGGCAAGAGACCCAGTACTTC	CATSIGRQETQYF
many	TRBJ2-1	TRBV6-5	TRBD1	TGTGCCAGCAGTTACTCGGGACAGCCGACTGCGTCTGAGCAGTTCTTC	CASSYSGQPTASEQFF
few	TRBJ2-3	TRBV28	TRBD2	TGTGCCAGCAGGGGTCTAGCGGGACTTAGAGATACGCAGTATTTT	CASRGLAGLRDTQYF
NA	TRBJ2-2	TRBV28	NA	TGTGCCAGCAGTTCCTCTTTTACCTTCGGGGAGCTGTTTTTT	CASSSSFTFGELFF
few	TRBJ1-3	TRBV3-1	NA	TGTGCCAGCAGCCAAACGGACAGTTCTGGAAACACCATATATTTT	CASSQTDSSGNTIYF
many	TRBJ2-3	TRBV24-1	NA	TGTGCCACCAGCAGCACAGATACGCAGTATTTT	CATSSTDTQYF
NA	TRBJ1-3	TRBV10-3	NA	TGTGCCATCAGTGCGCAGGGACTTGGAAACACCATATATTTT	CAISAQGLGNTIYF
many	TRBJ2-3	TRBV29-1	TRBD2	TGCAGCGCCGCCCCGGGACTAGGACCGCAGTATTTT	CSAAPGLGPQYF
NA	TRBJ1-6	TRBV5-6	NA	TGTGCCAGCAGCTTCCCACAGGGACCCCTCCACTTT	CASSFPQGPLHF
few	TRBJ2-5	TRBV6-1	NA	TGTGCCAGCAGTGAAGTTCAATTAGAGACCCAGTACTTC	CASSEVQLETQYF
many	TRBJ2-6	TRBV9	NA	TGTGCCAGCAGCACCCAGCCATCTGGGGCCAACGTCCTGACTTTC	CASSTQPSGANVLTF
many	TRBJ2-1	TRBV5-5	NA	TGTGCCAGCAGCTTTCGAGCGGGTAAAGCCTACAATGAGCAGTTCTTC	CASSFRAGKAYNEQFF
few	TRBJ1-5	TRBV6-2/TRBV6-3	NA	TGTGCCAGCAGTTTCGAGTGGGACTTTCCCCAGCATTTT	CASSFEWDFPQHF
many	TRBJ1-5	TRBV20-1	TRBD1	TGCAGTGCTAGAGCAGGGACAGGGAGGAATCAGCCCCAGCATTTT	CSARAGTGRNQPQHF
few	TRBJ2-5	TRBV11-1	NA	TGTGCCAGCAGCTTTCGGGGGGCCGAGACCCAGTACTTC	CASSFRGAETQYF
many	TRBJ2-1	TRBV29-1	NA	TGCAGCGTTGGCTCTCAGACGTACAATGAGCAGTTCTTC	CSVGSQTYNEQFF
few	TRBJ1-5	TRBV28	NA	TGTGCCAGCAGTCCTCCCAATTCAGGGTTTATGAGCAATCAGCCCCAGCATTTT	CASSPPNSGFMSNQPQHF
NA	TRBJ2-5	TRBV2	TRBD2	TGTGCCAGCAGCCCGGGACTAGCGGTACAAGAGACCCAGTACTTC	CASSPGLAVQETQYF
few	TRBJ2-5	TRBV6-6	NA	TGTGCCAGCAGTTACTCGGTTGACTCTTACCAAGAGACCCAGTACTTC	CASSYSVDSYQETQYF
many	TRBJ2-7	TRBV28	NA	NA	CASTIRARGSEQYF
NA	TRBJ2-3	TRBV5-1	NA	TGCGCCAGCAACAGGCGTAGCACAGATACGCAGTATTTT	CASNRRSTDTQYF
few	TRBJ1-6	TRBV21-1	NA	TGTGCCAGCAGCAAAGTTCGTAGGGTGGCGTATTCACCCCTCCACTTT	CASSKVRRVAYSPLHF
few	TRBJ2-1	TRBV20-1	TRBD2	TGCAGTGCACATCTAGCGGGGGGAAAAAATGAGCAGTTCTTC	CSAHLAGGKNEQFF
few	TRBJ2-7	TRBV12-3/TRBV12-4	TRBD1	TGTGCCAGCAGCCCAGGACAGGGGAGTCGGCAGTACTTC	CASSPGQGSRQYF
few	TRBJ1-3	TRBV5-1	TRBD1	TGCGCCAGCAGCTCCGGGACAGGGAGAAACACCATATATTTT	CASSSGTGRNTIYF
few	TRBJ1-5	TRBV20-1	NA	TGCAGTGCTAGTCGCGGGGGGCTGAACAATCAGCCCCAGCATTTT	CSASRGGLNNQPQHF
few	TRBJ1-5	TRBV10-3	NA	TGTGCCATCAGCCCGGACCGGGGCGGCAATCAGCCCCAGCATTTT	CAISPDRGGNQPQHF
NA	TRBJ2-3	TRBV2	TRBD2	TGTGCCAGCAGTGTCGCAGCGGGGGGGCCAGATACGCAGTATTTT	CASSVAAGGPDTQYF
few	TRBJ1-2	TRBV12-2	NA	TGTGCAAGTCGCCCCGGCCCCCAGATGAATCCTAACTATGGCTACACCTTC	CASRPGPQMNPNYGYTF
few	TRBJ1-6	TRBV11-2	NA	TGTGCCAGCAGCTTAGTCGGCAGGGGCTCCTATAATTCACCCCTCCACTTT	CASSLVGRGSYNSPLHF
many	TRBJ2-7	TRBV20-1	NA	TGCAGTGCTAGGTCAGGGGGCGGGGGCTCCTCCGAGCAGTACTTC	CSARSGGGGSSEQYF
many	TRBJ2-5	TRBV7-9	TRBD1	TGTGCCAGCAGCTCAGGGGGCAGCGAGACCCAGTACTTC	CASSSGGSETQYF
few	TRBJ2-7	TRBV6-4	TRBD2	TGTGCCCCCCGGGGGGGAGCCTACGAGCAGTACTTC	CAPRGGAYEQYF
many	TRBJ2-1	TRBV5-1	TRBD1	TGCGCCAGCAGCTCAACAGGGGGCTCCTACAATGAGCAGTTCTTC	CASSSTGGSYNEQFF
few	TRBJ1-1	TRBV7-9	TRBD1	TGTGCCAGCACAAGACAGGGGAACACTGAAGCTTTCTTT	CASTRQGNTEAFF
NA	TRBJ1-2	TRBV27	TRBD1	TGTGCCAGCAGTACAGGACAGGTATCCCCTCTAAGGGGCTACACCTTC	CASSTGQVSPLRGYTF
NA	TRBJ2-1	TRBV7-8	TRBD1	TGTGCCAGCAGCTGGGCCCAGGGACAGTACAATGAGCAGTTCTTC	CASSWAQGQYNEQFF
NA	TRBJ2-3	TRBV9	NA	TGTGCCAGCAGCGCTAGAGGCTACCCCGTCACAGATACGCAGTATTTT	CASSARGYPVTDTQYF
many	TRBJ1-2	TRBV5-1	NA	TGCGCCAGCAGCTTGGATAGCTATGGCTACACCTTC	CASSLDSYGYTF
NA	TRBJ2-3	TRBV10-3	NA	TGTGCCATCAGTCTGGTGAAAGCGGCAGATACGCAGTATTTT	CAISLVKAADTQYF
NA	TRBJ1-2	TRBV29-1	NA	TGCAGCGTTGAAATTCAGGGACGCCTCTATGGCTACACCTTC	CSVEIQGRLYGYTF
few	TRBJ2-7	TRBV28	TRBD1	TGTGCCAGCAGTGTATTAGACAGGGGGCAACAGGAGCAGTACTTC	CASSVLDRGQQEQYF
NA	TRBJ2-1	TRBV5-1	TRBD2	TGCGCCAGCAGCTTGGAACTAGCGGGGACCCATGAGCAGTTCTTC	CASSLELAGTHEQFF
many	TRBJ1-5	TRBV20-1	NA	TGCAGTGCTAGTTTCCAAGACAGTGGAAGGCAGCCCCAGCATTTT	CSASFQDSGRQPQHF
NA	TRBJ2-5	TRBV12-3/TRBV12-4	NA	TGTGCCAGCAGCCGAGGGAGTTCGGAGACCCAGTACTTC	CASSRGSSETQYF
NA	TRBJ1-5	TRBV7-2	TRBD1	TGTGCCAGCAGCTTAGCGGCAGGGGGCTGGCAGCCCCAGCATTTT	CASSLAAGGWQPQHF
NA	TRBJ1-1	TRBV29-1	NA	TGCAGCGTTGTAAGACAGCCGAACACTGAAGCTTTCTTT	CSVVRQPNTEAFF
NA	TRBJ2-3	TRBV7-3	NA	TGTGCCAGCAGCTTAATACCCTCCGGCACAGATACGCAGTATTTT	CASSLIPSGTDTQYF